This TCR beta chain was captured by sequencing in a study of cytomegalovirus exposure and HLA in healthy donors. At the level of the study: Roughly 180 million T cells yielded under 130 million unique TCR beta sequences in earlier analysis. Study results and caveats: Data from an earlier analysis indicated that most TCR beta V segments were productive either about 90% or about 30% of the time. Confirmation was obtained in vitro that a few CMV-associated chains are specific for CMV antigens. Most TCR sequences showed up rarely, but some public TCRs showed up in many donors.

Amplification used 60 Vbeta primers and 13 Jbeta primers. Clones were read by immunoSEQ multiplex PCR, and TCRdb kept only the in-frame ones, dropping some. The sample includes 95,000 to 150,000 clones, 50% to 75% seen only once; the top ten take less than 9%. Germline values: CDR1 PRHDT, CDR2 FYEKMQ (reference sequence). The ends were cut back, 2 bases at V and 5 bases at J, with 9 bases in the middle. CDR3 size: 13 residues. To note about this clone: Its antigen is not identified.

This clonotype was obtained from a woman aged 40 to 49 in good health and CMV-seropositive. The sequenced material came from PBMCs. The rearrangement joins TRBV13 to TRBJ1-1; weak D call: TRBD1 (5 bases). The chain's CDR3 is CASSLQGHTEAFF. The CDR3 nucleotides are TGTGCCAGCAGCTTACAGGGTCATACTGAAGCTTTCTTT.